This T cell receptor (beta chain) appears in the sequencing data of a study of T cells in Graves' hyperthyroidism and ophthalmopathy. General observations from the study: It was a median roughly 6.5 months before onset that the model predicted ophthalmopathy.

V lost 1 base, J lost 6 bases, and 16 bases lay in between. The CDR3 length is 16 residues. Germline V gives CDR1 LGHDT, CDR2 YNNKEL (reference sequence). Authors of the study amplified TCR beta CDR3 regions from RNA transcripts. The primer set for the first-round RT-PCR of the TCR CDR3 was HTBI. TCRdb re-derived calls from the multiplex PCR reads in MiXCR, one entry per CDR3 protein. The table has hundreds of thousands of distinct CDR3 sequences, roughly 20% seen once. As concerns this clonotype: Its antigen is not known.

The sequenced sample was blood. The chain has TRBV3-1 and TRBJ2-1; weak D call: TRBD2 (6 bases). The sequence derives from a man aged 25-45 years with Graves' ophthalmopathy. Here the CDR3 DNA reads TGTGCCAGCAGCCAAGGCGGGACTCCTAAACTCAATGAGCAGTTCTTC. Residues: CASSQGGTPKLNEQFF.